Included here is one TCR beta chain sequence, with context. As yet, its antigen is unknown. The study ran its PCR with 60 Vbeta and 13 Jbeta primers. Profiling relied on immunoSEQ multiplex PCR, and the TCRdb table lists in-frame clones only, not all of them. The sample contains approximately 150,000 clones, more than 75% of which appear only once. This entry is derived from a study of cytomegalovirus exposure and HLA in healthy donors. General study findings and limits: High specificity and sensitivity for cytomegalovirus status were reported for the classifier.

Germline lookup yields CDR1 MGHRA and CDR2 YSYEKL. The V gene end was trimmed by 1 base and the J gene end by 5 bases; junction bases not matched to a gene: 6. This CDR3 has 15 amino acids. The origin of this receptor is a man in his forties in good health and CMV-seronegative. The sequenced sample was PBMCs. The chain joins TRBV4-1 to TRBJ1-2, with 8 bases aligning to TRBD1. DNA of the CDR3: TGCGCCAGCAGCCAAGGCCGGGACAGGCTTTATGGCTACACCTTC. Translating gives CASSQGRDRLYGYTF.